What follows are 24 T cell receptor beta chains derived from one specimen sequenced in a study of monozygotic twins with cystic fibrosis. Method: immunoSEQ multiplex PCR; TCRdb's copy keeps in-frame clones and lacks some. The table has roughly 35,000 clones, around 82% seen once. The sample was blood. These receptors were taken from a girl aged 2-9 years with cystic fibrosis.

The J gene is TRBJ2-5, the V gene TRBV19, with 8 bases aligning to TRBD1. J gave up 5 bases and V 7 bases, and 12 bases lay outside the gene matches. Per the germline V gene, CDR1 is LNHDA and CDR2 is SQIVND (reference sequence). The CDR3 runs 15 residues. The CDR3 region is CASKIQDRVWETQYF. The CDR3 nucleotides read TGTGCCAGTAAAATTCAGGACAGGGTTTGGGAGACCCAGTACTTC.

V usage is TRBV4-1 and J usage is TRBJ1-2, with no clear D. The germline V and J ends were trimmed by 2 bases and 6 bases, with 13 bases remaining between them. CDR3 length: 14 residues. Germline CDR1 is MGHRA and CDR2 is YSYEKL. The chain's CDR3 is CASSQWAAANGYTF. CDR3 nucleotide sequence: TGCGCCAGCAGCCAATGGGCCGCGGCGAATGGCTACACCTTC.

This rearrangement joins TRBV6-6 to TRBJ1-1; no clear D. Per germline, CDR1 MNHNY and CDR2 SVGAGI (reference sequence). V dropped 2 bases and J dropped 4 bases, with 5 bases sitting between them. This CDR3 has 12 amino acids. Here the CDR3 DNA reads TGTGCCAGCAGTTACGGTAGCACTGAAGCTTTCTTT. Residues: CASSYGSTEAFF.

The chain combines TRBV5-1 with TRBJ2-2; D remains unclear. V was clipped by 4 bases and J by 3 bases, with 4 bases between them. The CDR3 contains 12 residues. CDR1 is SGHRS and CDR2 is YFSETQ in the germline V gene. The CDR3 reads CASSQDTGELFF. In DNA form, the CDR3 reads TGCGCCAGCAGCCAAGACACCGGGGAGCTGTTTTTT. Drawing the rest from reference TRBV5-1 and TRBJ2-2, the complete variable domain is KAGVTQTPRYLIKTRGQQVTLSCSPISGHRSVSWYQQTPGQGLQFLFEYFSETQRNKGNFPGRFSGRQFSNSRSEMNVSTLELGDSALYLCASSQDTGELFFGEGSRLTVL.

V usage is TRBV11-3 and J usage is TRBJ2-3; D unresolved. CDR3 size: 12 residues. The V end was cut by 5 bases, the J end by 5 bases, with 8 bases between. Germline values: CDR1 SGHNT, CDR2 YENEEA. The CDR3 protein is CASSLSEDTQYF. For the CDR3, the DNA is TGTGCCAGCAGCCTATCCGAAGATACGCAGTATTTT.

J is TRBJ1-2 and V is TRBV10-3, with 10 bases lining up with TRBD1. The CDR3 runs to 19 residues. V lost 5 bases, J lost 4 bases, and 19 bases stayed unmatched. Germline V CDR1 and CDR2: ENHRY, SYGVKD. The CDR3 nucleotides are TGTGCCATCAGTCATATCAGGACCGACAGGGGGCTGTATAGCTATGGCTACACCTTC. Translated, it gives CAISHIRTDRGLYSYGYTF.

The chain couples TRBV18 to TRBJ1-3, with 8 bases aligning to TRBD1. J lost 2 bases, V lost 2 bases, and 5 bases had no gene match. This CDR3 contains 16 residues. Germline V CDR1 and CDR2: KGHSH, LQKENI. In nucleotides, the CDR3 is TGTGCCAGCTCACCAGCGCAGGGGGCGACTGGAAACACCATATATTTT. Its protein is CASSPAQGATGNTIYF.

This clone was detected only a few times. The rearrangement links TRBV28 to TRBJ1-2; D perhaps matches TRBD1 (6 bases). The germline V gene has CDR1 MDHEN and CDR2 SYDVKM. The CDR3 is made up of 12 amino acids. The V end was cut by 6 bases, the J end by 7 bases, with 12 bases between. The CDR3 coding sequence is TGTGCCAGCAGCCAGGGGTCGGGTGGCTACACCTTC. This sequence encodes CASSQGSGGYTF.

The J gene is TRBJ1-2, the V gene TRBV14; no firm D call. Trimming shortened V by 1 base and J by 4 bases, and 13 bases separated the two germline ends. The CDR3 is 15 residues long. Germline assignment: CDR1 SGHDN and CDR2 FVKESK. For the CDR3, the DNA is TGTGCCAGCAGCCAAGTGAACGCCTTCCTCTATGGCTACACCTTC. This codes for CASSQVNAFLYGYTF.

CDR3 residues: CASSLAGDQPQHF. CDR3 coding DNA: TGCGCCAGCAGCCTCGCCGGCGATCAGCCCCAGCATTTT. This sequence joins TRBV4-1 and TRBJ1-5; D call uncertain. CDR1 and CDR2 from the germline V gene are MGHRA and YSYEKL. CDR3 length: 13 residues. Trimming stripped 4 bases from V and 5 bases from J, with 9 bases between.

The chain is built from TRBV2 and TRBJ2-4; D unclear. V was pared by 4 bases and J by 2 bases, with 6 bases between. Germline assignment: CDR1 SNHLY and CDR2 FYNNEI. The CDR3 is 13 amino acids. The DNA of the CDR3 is TGTGCCAGCAGTGGCACTACCAAAAACATTCAGTACTTC. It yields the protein CASSGTTKNIQYF.

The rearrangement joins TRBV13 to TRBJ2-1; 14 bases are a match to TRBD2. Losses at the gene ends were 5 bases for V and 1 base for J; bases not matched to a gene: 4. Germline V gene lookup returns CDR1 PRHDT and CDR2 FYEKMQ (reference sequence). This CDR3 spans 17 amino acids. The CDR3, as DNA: TGTGCCAGCAGCCTGACTAGCGGGGGGGCGTCCTACAATGAGCAGTTCTTC. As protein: CASSLTSGGASYNEQFF.

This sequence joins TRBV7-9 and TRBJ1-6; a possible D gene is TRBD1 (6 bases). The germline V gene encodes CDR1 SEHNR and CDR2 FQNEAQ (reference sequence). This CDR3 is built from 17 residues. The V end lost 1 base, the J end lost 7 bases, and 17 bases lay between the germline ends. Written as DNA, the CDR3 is TGTGCCAGCAGCTTAGGTTTGCTGGGGGCGGAGAATTCACCCCTCCACTTT. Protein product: CASSLGLLGAENSPLHF. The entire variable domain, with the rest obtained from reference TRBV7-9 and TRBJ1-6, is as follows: DTGVSQNPRHKITKRGQNVTFRCDPISEHNRLYWYRQTLGQGPEFLTYFQNEAQLEKSRLLSDRFSAERPKGSFSTLEIQRTEQGDSAMYLCASSLGLLGAENSPLHFGNGTRLTVT.

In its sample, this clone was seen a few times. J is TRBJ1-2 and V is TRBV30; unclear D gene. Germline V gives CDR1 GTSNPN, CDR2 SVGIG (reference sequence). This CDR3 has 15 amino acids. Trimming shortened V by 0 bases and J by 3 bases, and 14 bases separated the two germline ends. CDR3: CAWSVPLAAYYGYTF. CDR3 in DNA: TGTGCCTGGAGTGTTCCATTGGCAGCTTACTATGGCTACACCTTC.

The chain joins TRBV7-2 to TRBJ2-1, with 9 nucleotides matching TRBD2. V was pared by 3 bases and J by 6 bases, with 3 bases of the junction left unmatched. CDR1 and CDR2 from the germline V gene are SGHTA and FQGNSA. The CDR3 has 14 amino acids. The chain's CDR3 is CASSLASGANEQFF. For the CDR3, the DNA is TGTGCCAGCAGCTTGGCTAGCGGGGCCAATGAGCAGTTCTTC.

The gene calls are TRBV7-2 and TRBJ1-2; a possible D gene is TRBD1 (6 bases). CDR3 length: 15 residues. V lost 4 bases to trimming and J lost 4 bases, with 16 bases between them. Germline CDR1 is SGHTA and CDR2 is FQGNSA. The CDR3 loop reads CASSSQQGYSYGYTF. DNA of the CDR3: TGTGCCAGCAGCTCCCAACAGGGCTACTCCTATGGCTACACCTTC.

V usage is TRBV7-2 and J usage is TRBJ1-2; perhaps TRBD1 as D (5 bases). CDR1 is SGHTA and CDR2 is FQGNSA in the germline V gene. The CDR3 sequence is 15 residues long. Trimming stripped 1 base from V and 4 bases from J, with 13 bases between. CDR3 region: CASSLDRGQVYGYTF. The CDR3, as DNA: TGTGCCAGCAGCTTAGATAGGGGTCAGGTCTATGGCTACACCTTC.

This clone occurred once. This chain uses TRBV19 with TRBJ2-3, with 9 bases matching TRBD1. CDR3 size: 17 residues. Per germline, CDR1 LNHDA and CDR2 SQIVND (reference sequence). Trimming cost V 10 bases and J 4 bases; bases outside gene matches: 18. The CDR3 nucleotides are TGTGCCACCACGGACAGGGGAAGATTGGGGCGATCAGATACGCAGTATTTT. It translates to CATTDRGRLGRSDTQYF.

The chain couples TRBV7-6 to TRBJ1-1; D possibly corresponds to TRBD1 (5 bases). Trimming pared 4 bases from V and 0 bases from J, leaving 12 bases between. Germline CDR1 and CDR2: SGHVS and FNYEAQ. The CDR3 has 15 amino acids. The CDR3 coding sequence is TGTGCCAGCAGCTCCCTAGGGGCCCTGAACACTGAAGCTTTCTTT. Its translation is CASSSLGALNTEAFF.

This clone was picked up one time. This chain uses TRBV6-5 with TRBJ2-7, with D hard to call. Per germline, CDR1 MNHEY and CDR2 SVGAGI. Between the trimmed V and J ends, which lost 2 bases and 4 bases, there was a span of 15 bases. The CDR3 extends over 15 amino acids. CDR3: CASSYGISFPYEQYF. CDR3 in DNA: TGTGCCAGCAGTTACGGGATTAGCTTTCCTTACGAGCAGTACTTC.

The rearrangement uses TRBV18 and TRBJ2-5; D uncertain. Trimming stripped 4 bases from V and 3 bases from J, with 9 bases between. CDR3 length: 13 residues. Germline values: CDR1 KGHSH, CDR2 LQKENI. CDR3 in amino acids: CASSLGPKETQYF. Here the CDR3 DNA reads TGTGCCAGCTCACTAGGCCCGAAAGAGACCCAGTACTTC.

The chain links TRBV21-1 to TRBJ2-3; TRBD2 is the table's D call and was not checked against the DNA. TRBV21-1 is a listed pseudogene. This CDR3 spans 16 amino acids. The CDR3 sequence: CASITLGGVRADTQYF. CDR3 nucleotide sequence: TGTGCCAGCATCACGCTTGGCGGGGTCCGGGCAGATACGCAGTATTTT.

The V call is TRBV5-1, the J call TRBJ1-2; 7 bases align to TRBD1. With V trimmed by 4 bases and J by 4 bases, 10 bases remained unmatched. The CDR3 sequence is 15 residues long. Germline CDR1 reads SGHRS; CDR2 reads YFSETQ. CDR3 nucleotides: TGCGCCAGCAGCGGACGGGACAGTAAAATCTATGGCTACACCTTC. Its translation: CASSGRDSKIYGYTF.

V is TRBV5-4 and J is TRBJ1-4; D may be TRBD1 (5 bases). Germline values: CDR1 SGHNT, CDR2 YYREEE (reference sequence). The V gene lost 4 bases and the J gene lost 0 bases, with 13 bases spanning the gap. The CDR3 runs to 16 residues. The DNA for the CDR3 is TGTGCCAGCAGCGTATTCACAGGAGCAACTAATGAAAAACTGTTTTTT. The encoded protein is CASSVFTGATNEKLFF.